Following are 2 T cell receptor beta chains from one sample sequenced in a study of T cells in Graves' hyperthyroidism and ophthalmopathy. Amplified TCR beta CDR3 regions derived from RNA transcripts. The HTBI primer set drove a first-round RT-PCR of the TCR CDR3. One entry per CDR3 protein results from TCRdb running MiXCR on the multiplex PCR reads. The data contain roughly 380,000 distinct CDR3 sequences, 18% of them singletons. Sequenced input: blood. The receptors derive from a woman aged 35 to 49 with Graves' ophthalmopathy.

This clonotype occurred many times. The rearrangement joins TRBV28 to TRBJ2-5; TRBD1 matches 10 bases. The CDR3 contains 16 residues. Germline trimming cut 7 bases from V and 6 bases from J; bases unmatched to any gene: 14. Germline assignment: CDR1 MDHEN and CDR2 SYDVKM. The CDR3 reads CASKSLGQGPLKTQYF. CDR3 DNA sequence: TGTGCCAGCAAATCACTGGGACAGGGGCCTCTGAAGACCCAGTACTTC.

This clonotype was observed at least ten times. The V and J genes are TRBV10-3 and TRBJ1-1, with 7 bases aligning to TRBD1. The CDR3 sequence is 16 residues long. Germline V gene sequence: CDR1 ENHRY, CDR2 SYGVKD. With V trimmed by 8 bases and J by 6 bases, 18 bases remained unmatched. The DNA for the CDR3 is TGTGCCATCCGGGGGATGTCAGGGGGGATTATCGCTGAAGCTTTCTTT. Translated: CAIRGMSGGIIAEAFF.